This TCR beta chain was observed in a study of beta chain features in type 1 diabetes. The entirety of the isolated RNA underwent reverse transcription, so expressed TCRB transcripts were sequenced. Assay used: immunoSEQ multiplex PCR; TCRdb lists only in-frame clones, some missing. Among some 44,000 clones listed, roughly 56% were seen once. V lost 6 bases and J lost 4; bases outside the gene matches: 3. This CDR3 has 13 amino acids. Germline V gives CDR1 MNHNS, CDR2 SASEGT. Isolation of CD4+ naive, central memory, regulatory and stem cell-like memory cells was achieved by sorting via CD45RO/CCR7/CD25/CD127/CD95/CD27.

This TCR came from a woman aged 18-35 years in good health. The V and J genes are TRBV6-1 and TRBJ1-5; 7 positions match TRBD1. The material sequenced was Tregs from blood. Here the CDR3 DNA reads TGTGCCAGCAGCGACAGGGTTAATCAGCCCCAGCATTTT. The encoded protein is CASSDRVNQPQHF.